The 20 T cell receptor beta chains below come from one sample, sequenced in a study of cytomegalovirus exposure and HLA in healthy donors. The study ran its PCR with 60 Vbeta and 13 Jbeta primers. Clones were read by immunoSEQ multiplex PCR, and TCRdb kept only the in-frame ones, dropping some. The sample lists some 160,000 clones, 81% occurring once. The sample consisted of PBMCs. All receptors come from a man aged 45-65 years in good health and CMV-seropositive.

V is TRBV7-6 and J is TRBJ2-1, with 10 bases identical to TRBD2. The V segment lost 3 bases and the J segment 6 bases; nucleotides outside the gene matches: 11. Per the germline V gene, CDR1 is SGHVS and CDR2 is FNYEAQ. This CDR3 is 17 amino acids long. The DNA for the CDR3 is TGTGCCAGCAGCTTCAGGACTAGCGGCCTTAGGGGCAATGAGCAGTTCTTC. The encoded protein is CASSFRTSGLRGNEQFF.

The CDR3 nucleotides are TGTGCCAGCAGCTTAGACCAAGCGTTGAATGAGCAGTTCTTC. Protein sequence: CASSLDQALNEQFF. This chain joins TRBV7-6 and TRBJ2-1; no reliable D call. The germline CDR1 and CDR2 sequences are SGHVS and FNYEAQ. With 1 base removed from V and 7 bases from J, the gap between germline ends came to 11 bases. The CDR3 contains 14 residues. Full variable domain (missing parts from reference TRBV7-6 and TRBJ2-1): GAGVSQSPRYKVTKRGQDVALRCDPISGHVSLYWYRQALGQGPEFLTYFNYEAQQDKSGLPNDRFSAERPEGSISTLTIQRTEQRDSAMYRCASSLDQALNEQFFGPGTRLTVL.

This sequence joins TRBV30 and TRBJ1-1, with D possibly matching TRBD1 (5 bases). Per germline, CDR1 GTSNPN and CDR2 SVGIG (reference sequence). Trimming left V 5 bases short and J 8 bases short, with 18 bases between. The CDR3 runs to 13 residues. The CDR3 sequence: CAWAEWGGTEAFF. CDR3 in DNA: TGTGCCTGGGCGGAGTGGGGCGGGACGGAAGCTTTCTTT.

The chain couples TRBV5-1 to TRBJ2-7; D is uncertain. CDR3 size: 15 residues. Germline values: CDR1 SGHRS, CDR2 YFSETQ. Trimming removed 4 bases at V and 3 bases at J, with 17 bases between. CDR3 DNA: TGCGCCAGCAGCCGTTTGGGCGTGGTGGACTACGAGCAGTACTTC. It encodes CASSRLGVVDYEQYF.

The rearrangement links TRBV6-1 to TRBJ1-1; 8 bases line up with TRBD1. CDR3 length equals 14 residues. V shed 3 bases and J 11 bases; nucleotides not matched to a gene: 11. Germline CDR1 MNHNS, CDR2 SASEGT. The CDR3 spells CASSDSGRQGRAFF. The CDR3 DNA is TGTGCCAGCAGTGACTCCGGGAGACAGGGGAGGGCTTTCTTT.

CDR3 sequence: CASSLGLAGGNTGELFF. Here the CDR3 DNA reads TGTGCCAGCAGCTTGGGACTAGCGGGAGGCAACACCGGGGAGCTGTTTTTT. V usage is TRBV7-9 and J usage is TRBJ2-2; 15 nucleotides align to TRBD2. There are 17 residues in the CDR3. The V gene's germline CDR1 is SEHNR and CDR2 FQNEAQ (reference sequence). The J segment lost 2 bases and the V segment lost 3 bases, leaving 1 base of the junction unmatched.

Of note for this clone: Other DNA sequences in the same sample also yield this CDR3. V usage is TRBV5-1 and J usage is TRBJ1-2; TRBD1 agrees at 8 bases. From germline, CDR1 is SGHRS and CDR2 YFSETQ. This CDR3 is built from 14 residues. The V gene end was trimmed by 5 bases and the J gene end by 3 bases; junction bases not matched to a gene: 6. The DNA of the CDR3 is TGCGCCAGCAGTCCGACAGGGGACGACTATGGCTACACCTTC. Residues: CASSPTGDDYGYTF.

The rearrangement uses TRBV2 and TRBJ2-4; TRBD2 agrees at 8 bases. The V gene's germline CDR1 is SNHLY and CDR2 FYNNEI. J was trimmed by 0 bases and V by 3 bases; bases with no gene match: 4. This CDR3 spans 16 amino acids. DNA of the CDR3: TGTGCCAGCAGTGAGCGGCTAGCGGGAGCCAAAAACATTCAGTACTTC. It yields the protein CASSERLAGAKNIQYF.

There are a few counts of this clone. The CDR3 loop is CASSYAGVFEAFF. The CDR3 bases are TGTGCCAGCAGTTACGCCGGGGTTTTTGAAGCTTTCTTT. The chain has TRBV6-6 and TRBJ1-1, with unresolved D. The germline V gene encodes CDR1 MNHNY and CDR2 SVGAGI (reference sequence). This CDR3 has 13 amino acids. Trimming cost V 2 bases and J 7 bases, with 11 bases left between them.

This clone was counted once. The chain recombines TRBV28 with TRBJ1-2; D gene ambiguous. CDR1 and CDR2 (germline): MDHEN, SYDVKM. The CDR3 spans 13 residues. Trimming took 4 bases from V and 0 from J, leaving 6 bases between them. CDR3 residues: CASSSLTNYGYTF. CDR3 sequence (DNA): TGTGCCAGCAGTTCCTTAACTAACTATGGCTACACCTTC.

The chain combines TRBV6-5 with TRBJ2-1; D is unclear. V was shortened by 8 bases and J by 5 bases, with 7 bases between the two germline ends. The length of the CDR3 is 11 residues. CDR1 is MNHEY and CDR2 is SVGAGI in the germline V gene. The CDR3 here is CASGPNNEQFF. The CDR3 DNA sequence: TGTGCCAGCGGGCCGAACAATGAGCAGTTCTTC.

The gene calls are TRBV11-3 and TRBJ2-1, with TRBD2 matching 14 bases. CDR1 and CDR2 from the germline V gene are SGHNT and YENEEA. This CDR3 has 16 residues. Trimming cost V 1 base and J 7 bases; bases outside gene matches: 3. The CDR3 DNA reads as TGTGCCAGCAGCTTAGGACTAGCGGGGGGGTGGAATGAGCAGTTCTTC. The encoded protein is CASSLGLAGGWNEQFF.

The chain uses TRBV29-1 and TRBJ2-5; D unclear. Germline V CDR1 and CDR2: SQVTM, ANQGSEA. V was pared by 4 bases and J by 5 bases, with 14 bases between. The CDR3 runs 13 residues. CDR3 DNA: TGCAGCGTTGCCCAGCTAGTCGTGGAGACCCAGTACTTC. Its translation: CSVAQLVVETQYF.

The genes are TRBV19 and TRBJ1-2, with D tentatively TRBD1 (6 bases). Trimming shortened V by 6 bases and J by 3 bases, and 14 bases separated the two germline ends. CDR3 length: 14 amino acids. Germline CDR1 and CDR2: LNHDA and SQIVND (reference sequence). The CDR3 region is CASRNVRTDYGYTF. In nucleotides, the CDR3 is TGTGCCAGTAGAAATGTACGGACAGACTATGGCTACACCTTC.

The V call is TRBV10-1, the J call TRBJ1-2; D remains unclear. The germline V gene has CDR1 WNHNN and CDR2 SYGVQD (reference sequence). V was cut by 0 bases and J by 5 bases, with 7 bases left in between. The CDR3 spans 13 residues. The CDR3 DNA reads as TGCGCCAGCAGTGAGTCGGCCGCATATGGCTACACCTTC. Translating it yields CASSESAAYGYTF.

V is TRBV27 and J is TRBJ2-3, with 12 bases aligning to TRBD2. The CDR3 runs 15 residues. The V and J ends lost 6 bases and 4 bases, in that order; junction bases with no gene match: 5. The germline gives CDR1 MNHEY, CDR2 SMNVEV (reference sequence). CDR3 region: CASSPWTSGADTQYF. CDR3 nucleotides: TGTGCCAGCAGCCCTTGGACTAGCGGGGCAGATACGCAGTATTTT.

J is TRBJ1-1 and V is TRBV18; D is possibly TRBD1 (6 bases). V was shortened by 3 bases and J by 0 bases, with 14 bases between the two germline ends. The germline V gene encodes CDR1 KGHSH and CDR2 LQKENI. This CDR3 region has 16 residues. The CDR3: CASSPGTGTLNTEAFF. CDR3 nucleotide sequence: TGTGCCAGCTCACCGGGAACGGGGACATTGAACACTGAAGCTTTCTTT.

This chain links TRBV5-5 with TRBJ2-7, with D perhaps TRBD2 (7 bases). This CDR3 contains 14 residues. Trimming removed 3 bases from V and 3 bases from J, with 13 bases in between. CDR1 SGHKS and CDR2 YYEKEE come from the germline V gene (reference sequence). The CDR3: CASSYGGGLYEQYF. CDR3 nucleotides: TGTGCCAGCAGCTATGGGGGGGGGCTCTACGAGCAGTACTTC.

The chain is built from TRBV6-1 and TRBJ1-3, with 10 bases lining up with TRBD1. This CDR3 has 14 residues. The germline gives CDR1 MNHNS, CDR2 SASEGT. V was clipped by 7 bases and J by 3 bases; unmatched bases: 3. The CDR3 here is CASKDRGLGNTIYF. As DNA, the CDR3 is TGTGCCAGCAAAGACAGGGGGCTTGGAAACACCATATATTTT.

The chain couples TRBV5-1 to TRBJ1-1; TRBD1 agrees at 8 bases. The CDR3 has 15 amino acids. J lost 1 base, V lost 4 bases, and 6 bases had no gene match. Germline V gives CDR1 SGHRS, CDR2 YFSETQ. CDR3 loop: CASSRIQGGNTEAFF. CDR3 sequence (DNA): TGCGCCAGCAGCAGGATACAGGGGGGGAACACTGAAGCTTTCTTT.